What follows are 26 T cell receptor beta chains derived from one specimen sequenced in a study of T-cell memory formation after mild COVID-19. TCRdb reprocessed the 5' RACE reads via MiXCR and lists one record per CDR3 protein. The repertoire includes about half a million distinct CDR3 sequences, 15% to 20% of them detected once, and over 9% sits in the top ten. The material sequenced was PBMCs or a T cell subset sorted from them (not recorded which). The source of these receptors is an adult woman who had mild COVID-19 (a few samples of this study predate the infection). Cell type and time point are not known.

The V gene is TRBV20-1, the J gene TRBJ1-5; 9 nucleotides align to TRBD1. V was pared by 5 bases and J by 0 bases, with 17 bases of the junction left unmatched. This CDR3 has 19 amino acids. Germline values: CDR1 DFQATT, CDR2 SNEGSKA (reference sequence). The CDR3 coding sequence is TGCAGTGCTCGCGTTTCCGGGACAGGGAAGGCCTATAGCAATCAGCCCCAGCATTTT. Amino acids: CSARVSGTGKAYSNQPQHF.

This sequence joins TRBV20-1 and TRBJ2-1, with unresolved D. Germline CDR1 reads DFQATT; CDR2 reads SNEGSKA (reference sequence). V dropped 6 bases and J dropped 5 bases, with 11 bases sitting between them. This CDR3 is built from 12 residues. The CDR3 is CSAALWDNEQFF. The CDR3 nucleotides are TGCAGTGCCGCACTCTGGGACAATGAGCAGTTCTTC.

This clonotype was seen only a few times. The chain is built from TRBV5-1 and TRBJ2-2; 11 positions match TRBD2. J gave up 6 bases and V 5 bases, and 12 bases lay outside the gene matches. This CDR3 has 17 residues. In germline, CDR1 is SGHRS, CDR2 YFSETQ. Here the CDR3 reads CASSIGNSGGASGELFF. The CDR3, as DNA: TGCGCCAGCAGTATCGGAAATAGCGGGGGGGCCTCCGGGGAGCTGTTTTTT. The whole variable domain, filled in from reference TRBV5-1 and TRBJ2-2, reads KAGVTQTPRYLIKTRGQQVTLSCSPISGHRSVSWYQQTPGQGLQFLFEYFSETQRNKGNFPGRFSGRQFSNSRSEMNVSTLELGDSALYLCASSIGNSGGASGELFFGEGSRLTVL.

This clonotype was picked up a small number of times. The chain combines TRBV19 with TRBJ2-1; 10 bases are a match to TRBD1. V lost 4 bases, J lost 9 bases, and 6 bases stayed unmatched. The CDR3 has 14 residues. Germline loops: CDR1 LNHDA, CDR2 SQIVND (reference sequence). The CDR3 sequence: CASSTPGQGFEQFF. CDR3 sequence (DNA): TGTGCCAGTAGTACCCCGGGACAGGGGTTTGAGCAGTTCTTC.

This clonotype turned up a few times. This rearrangement joins TRBV18 to TRBJ1-1; D gene uncertain. Germline V gene data show CDR1 as KGHSH and CDR2 as LQKENI. Trimming removed 3 bases at V and 10 bases at J, with 12 bases between. The CDR3 is 12 amino acids. The CDR3 spells CASSPETWGAFF. The CDR3 region has the DNA TGTGCCAGCTCACCCGAGACGTGGGGAGCTTTCTTT. The complete variable domain, with remaining parts taken from reference TRBV18 and TRBJ1-1, reads NAGVMQNPRHLVRRRGQEARLRCSPMKGHSHVYWYRQLPEEGLKFMVYLQKENIIDESGMPKERFSAEFPKEGPSILRIQQVVRGDSAAYFCASSPETWGAFFGQGTRLTVV.

In this sample, this clonotype turned up a few times. V and J are TRBV24-1 and TRBJ2-7, with a possible D match to TRBD1 (5 bases). Germline loops: CDR1 KGHDR, CDR2 SFDVKD. Trimming removed 7 bases at V and 3 bases at J, with 12 bases between. The CDR3 length is 13 residues. CDR3 DNA sequence: TGTGCCACCAGAGACAGCGATAGCTACGAGCAGTACTTC. It is translated as CATRDSDSYEQYF.

This clonotype was counted a few times. The chain is built from TRBV5-6 and TRBJ1-1; D uncertain. Germline V gene sequence: CDR1 SGHDT, CDR2 YYEEEE. The CDR3 runs 11 residues. V was pared by 2 bases and J by 8 bases, with 7 bases between. In DNA, the CDR3 is TGTGCCAGCAGCTTCGTCGAAGAAGCTTTCTTT. Its translation is CASSFVEEAFF.

The chain links TRBV12-3 or TRBV12-4 to TRBJ2-7; TRBD2 is a possible D gene (6 bases). The CDR3 is made up of 16 amino acids. V lost 6 bases and J 0 bases, leaving 18 bases between the germline ends. The CDR3 reads CASSLRGTLSSYEQYF. The CDR3 nucleotides read TGTGCCAGCAGCCTCCGCGGGACCTTGAGCTCCTACGAGCAGTACTTC.

This chain uses TRBV12-3 or TRBV12-4 with TRBJ2-7; TRBD2 matches at 7 bases. J gave up 7 bases and V 7 bases, and 13 bases lay outside the gene matches. This CDR3 is built from 14 residues. CDR3 sequence (DNA): TGTGCCAGCACCCCGGGGGGTCCGGCGCGGGAGCAGTACTTC. Encoded protein: CASTPGGPAREQYF.

The rearrangement uses TRBV12-3 or TRBV12-4 and TRBJ1-1; D possibly corresponds to TRBD1 (5 bases). CDR3 length equals 14 residues. V lost 4 bases and J lost 0, with 9 bases in between. The DNA of the CDR3 is TGTGCCAGCAGTTCAGGGTTAATGAACACTGAAGCTTTCTTT. Its translation: CASSSGLMNTEAFF.

V usage is TRBV7-9 and J usage is TRBJ2-7, with 7 bases that match TRBD1. Germline V gene sequence: CDR1 SEHNR, CDR2 FQNEAQ (reference sequence). The CDR3 extends over 15 amino acids. Trimming cost V 6 bases and J 2 bases; bases outside gene matches: 10. CDR3: CASSTPRQGTYEQYF. For the CDR3, the DNA is TGTGCCAGCAGTACCCCGAGACAGGGAACCTACGAGCAGTACTTC.

The J gene is TRBJ2-1, the V gene TRBV9; D uncertain. The CDR3 consists of 15 residues. CDR1 SGDLS and CDR2 YYNGEE come from the germline V gene. Trimming pared 4 bases from V and 0 bases from J, leaving 11 bases between. Here the CDR3 reads CASSPTPSSYNEQFF. The CDR3 DNA is TGTGCCAGCAGCCCGACCCCGAGCTCCTACAATGAGCAGTTCTTC.

The chain uses TRBV2 and TRBJ2-3; 7 bases match TRBD2. The CDR3 runs to 18 residues. V shed 4 bases and J 4 bases; nucleotides not matched to a gene: 17. CDR1 and CDR2 from the germline V gene are SNHLY and FYNNEI. CDR3 sequence (DNA): TGTGCCAGCAGTGGGGTCTGGAGGAGCGGGAAGGGCGCAGATACGCAGTATTTT. Protein product: CASSGVWRSGKGADTQYF.

This clonotype was detected only a few times. This chain joins TRBV7-2 and TRBJ2-7; 8 bases are shared with TRBD2. J was trimmed by 5 bases and V by 2 bases; bases with no gene match: 11. This CDR3 is built from 16 residues. Per the germline V gene, CDR1 is SGHTA and CDR2 is FQGNSA. DNA for the CDR3: TGTGCCAGCAGCTTAACTGGGAACGGGAGGGCCCACGAGCAGTACTTC. It is translated as CASSLTGNGRAHEQYF.

This chain connects TRBV12-3 or TRBV12-4 to TRBJ1-3; a weak D match, TRBD1 (5 bases). The CDR3 runs 16 residues. Trimming shortened V by 8 bases and J by 2 bases, and 19 bases separated the two germline ends. CDR3 sequence: CASSIDGGRTGNTIYF. The CDR3 DNA reads TGTGCCAGCTCCATCGATGGGGGAAGAACTGGAAACACCATATATTTT.

The chain links TRBV30 to TRBJ1-5; tentatively, D is TRBD1 (5 bases). Germline V gene sequence: CDR1 GTSNPN, CDR2 SVGIG (reference sequence). Trimming took off 0 bases at V and 4 bases at J, with 13 bases between the two ends. The CDR3 sequence is 15 residues long. CDR3: CAWSVGTQLNQPQHF. CDR3 nucleotides: TGTGCCTGGAGTGTAGGGACCCAATTAAATCAGCCCCAGCATTTT.

The chain uses TRBV29-1 and TRBJ2-2, with unresolved D. Looked up from germline, CDR1 is SQVTM and CDR2 is ANQGSEA. The CDR3 length is 16 residues. V lost 0 bases, J lost 2 bases, and 13 bases lay in between. DNA of the CDR3: TGCAGCGTTGAAGATGGTCAAGTTTCTAACACCGGGGAGCTGTTTTTT. Translation gives CSVEDGQVSNTGELFF.

This clonotype was observed a handful of times. This rearrangement joins TRBV6-6 to TRBJ1-1; no firm D call. The CDR3 extends over 11 amino acids. Germline V gene sequence: CDR1 MNHNY, CDR2 SVGAGI (reference sequence). V was cut by 8 bases and J by 6 bases, with 10 bases left in between. The CDR3 protein is CASESRSEAFF. Here the CDR3 DNA reads TGTGCCAGCGAGAGTAGGTCTGAAGCTTTCTTT.

This clonotype has just a few counts. The V gene is TRBV12-3 or TRBV12-4, the J gene TRBJ1-1, with D unresolved. The ends were cut back, 6 bases at V and 7 bases at J, with 9 bases in the middle. The CDR3 contains 11 residues. This chain's CDR3 is CASSPWSEAFF. The CDR3 region has the DNA TGTGCCAGCAGCCCGTGGAGTGAAGCTTTCTTT.

This clonotype came up many times. J is TRBJ2-1 and V is TRBV20-1; 8 bases match TRBD2. With 2 bases clipped from V and 3 bases from J, the junction kept 3 bases outside the gene matches. The CDR3 covers 14 residues. Per germline, CDR1 DFQATT and CDR2 SNEGSKA (reference sequence). The CDR3: CSARLREVYNEQFF. Here the CDR3 DNA reads TGCAGTGCTAGATTGCGGGAGGTCTACAATGAGCAGTTCTTC.

This clonotype was found many times. V is TRBV4-3 and J is TRBJ1-1, with TRBD1 matching 7 bases. Per the germline V gene, CDR1 is LGHNA and CDR2 is YSLEER. J lost 5 bases, V lost 3 bases, and 0 bases had no gene match. This CDR3 is 12 amino acids long. DNA for the CDR3: TGCGCCAGCAGCCACAGGGGGACTGAAGCTTTCTTT. Translated: CASSHRGTEAFF.

This sequence joins TRBV5-5 and TRBJ2-5, with 9 bases aligning to TRBD1. CDR3 length: 14 residues. Trimming took 3 bases from V and 5 from J; bases not matched to a gene: 5. Germline assignment: CDR1 SGHKS and CDR2 YYEKEE (reference sequence). CDR3 sequence (DNA): TGTGCCAGCAGCTCCATGACAGGGGGGGAGACCCAGTACTTC. Translating gives CASSSMTGGETQYF.

The chain links TRBV20-1 to TRBJ1-4; a weak D match, TRBD1 (5 bases). Trimming pared 3 bases from V and 10 bases from J, leaving 15 bases between. The CDR3 length is 13 residues. CDR1 and CDR2 (germline): DFQATT, SNEGSKA (reference sequence). CDR3 region: CSASIGRAGKLFF. The DNA for the CDR3 is TGCAGTGCTAGTATTGGCAGGGCCGGAAAACTGTTTTTT.

The V gene is TRBV20-1, the J gene TRBJ2-7; TRBD1 is a possible D gene (5 bases). The CDR3 loop spans 16 amino acids. V lost 0 bases and J 0 bases, leaving 15 bases between the germline ends. The germline CDR1 and CDR2 sequences are DFQATT and SNEGSKA (reference sequence). DNA of the CDR3: TGCAGTGCTAGAGAATGGGTGGACACTACCTCCTACGAGCAGTACTTC. Translated, it gives CSAREWVDTTSYEQYF.

The chain links TRBV29-1 to TRBJ1-1; D is undetermined. The CDR3 sequence is 15 residues long. CDR1 and CDR2 from the germline V gene are SQVTM and ANQGSEA. V was pared by 4 bases and J by 4 bases, with 19 bases between. The CDR3 DNA sequence: TGCAGCGTTGCGGAGGGAGTACGCTTGGGCACTGAAGCTTTCTTT. It codes for CSVAEGVRLGTEAFF.

This clonotype was recorded many times. This sequence joins TRBV14 and TRBJ2-1; either TRBD1 or TRBD2 may fit D (5 bases each). The CDR3 covers 16 residues. Trimming pared 4 bases from V and 5 bases from J, leaving 18 bases between. CDR1 is SGHDN and CDR2 is FVKESK in the germline V gene. CDR3 loop: CASSPVPVGRDNEQFF. Here the CDR3 DNA reads TGTGCCAGCAGCCCAGTACCGGTGGGGCGGGACAATGAGCAGTTCTTC.